One and the same sample provided the 17 T cell receptor beta chains below, sequenced in a study of cytomegalovirus exposure and HLA in healthy donors. The PCR was carried out with 60 Vbeta primers and 13 Jbeta primers. Sequencing used immunoSEQ multiplex PCR; TCRdb keeps in-frame clones, though not all of them. Of 150,000 to 200,000 clones in the sample, around 84% are singletons; the top ten hold roughly 1.7%. Sequencing used PBMCs. The receptors stem from a woman between 18 and 30 years old in good health and CMV-seronegative.

The rearrangement joins TRBV5-6 to TRBJ2-7, with unresolved D. V was trimmed by 4 bases and J by 6 bases, leaving 17 bases between them. Germline CDR1 is SGHDT and CDR2 is YYEEEE. The CDR3 runs to 14 residues. CDR3 coding DNA: TGTGCCAGCAGCACCTGGGCCCAGGCAAGCGAGCAGTACTTC. It is translated as CASSTWAQASEQYF.

The chain uses TRBV7-9 and TRBJ2-7, with TRBD1 identical over 7 bases. This CDR3 region has 15 residues. Germline lookup yields CDR1 SEHNR and CDR2 FQNEAQ (reference sequence). Losses at the gene ends were 1 base for V and 1 base for J; bases not matched to a gene: 4. This CDR3 is CASSLGSRGSYEQYF. CDR3 bases: TGTGCCAGCAGCTTAGGTTCCAGGGGGTCCTACGAGCAGTACTTC.

V and J are TRBV7-9 and TRBJ1-1; no clear D gene. The CDR3 length is 14 residues. The V end lost 2 bases, the J end lost 5 bases, and 12 bases lay between the germline ends. The germline gives CDR1 SEHNR, CDR2 FQNEAQ (reference sequence). This chain's CDR3 is CASSLPVIGTEAFF. In nucleotides, the CDR3 is TGTGCCAGCAGCTTACCGGTGATCGGGACTGAAGCTTTCTTT.

This rearrangement joins TRBV6-6 to TRBJ2-6, with D maybe TRBD2 (5 bases). V lost 6 bases, J lost 1 base, and 7 bases lay in between. Germline assignment: CDR1 MNHNY and CDR2 SVGAGI (reference sequence). The CDR3 loop spans 14 amino acids. CDR3: CASSRTSGANVLTF. The DNA of the CDR3 is TGTGCCAGCAGCAGGACTTCTGGGGCCAACGTCCTGACTTTC.

The chain joins TRBV19 to TRBJ1-2; D ambiguous. This CDR3 spans 10 amino acids. Per germline, CDR1 LNHDA and CDR2 SQIVND (reference sequence). V was shortened by 8 bases and J by 6 bases, with 7 bases between the two germline ends. This chain's CDR3 is CASGRNGYTF. DNA of the CDR3: TGTGCCAGTGGCAGAAATGGCTACACCTTC.

The gene calls are TRBV11-3 and TRBJ2-1; 12 bases are a match to TRBD2. Losses at the gene ends were 1 base for V and 9 bases for J; bases not matched to a gene: 4. The CDR3 covers 15 residues. CDR1 and CDR2 from the germline V gene are SGHNT and YENEEA. The CDR3 coding sequence is TGTGCCAGCAGCTTAGTGAGACTAGCGGGAGCTGAGCAGTTCTTC. Protein sequence: CASSLVRLAGAEQFF. The whole variable domain, remainder taken from reference TRBV11-3 and TRBJ2-1, is EAGVVQSPRYKIIEKKQPVAFWCNPISGHNTLYWYLQNLGQGPELLIRYENEEAVDDSQLPKDRFSAERLKGVDSTLKIQPAELGDSAVYLCASSLVRLAGAEQFFGPGTRLTVL.

The chain carries TRBV6-6 and TRBJ2-7; maybe TRBD2 (6 bases). The CDR3 is made up of 15 amino acids. Germline assignment: CDR1 MNHNY and CDR2 SVGAGI (reference sequence). With 5 bases removed from V and 0 bases from J, the gap between germline ends came to 14 bases. The DNA for the CDR3 is TGTGCCAGCAGTCAAGGACACGGGGGCTCCTACGAGCAGTACTTC. This codes for CASSQGHGGSYEQYF.

The rearrangement links TRBV19 to TRBJ1-2; no clear D gene. Germline V gives CDR1 LNHDA, CDR2 SQIVND (reference sequence). The CDR3 totals 11 residues. V was pared by 4 bases and J by 4 bases, with 4 bases between. CDR3 bases: TGTGCCAGTAGTAGCGTCTATGGCTACACCTTC. This codes for CASSSVYGYTF.

The chain is built from TRBV19 and TRBJ1-2; 9 bases agree with TRBD1. J gave up 0 bases and V 6 bases, and 8 bases lay outside the gene matches. Germline V gene data show CDR1 as LNHDA and CDR2 as SQIVND (reference sequence). The CDR3 is 16 amino acids. DNA for the CDR3: TGTGCCAGTAGCCCGACAGGGGGGGCTACTAACTATGGCTACACCTTC. Residues: CASSPTGGATNYGYTF. Based on the CDR3 plus reference TRBV19 and TRBJ1-2, the full variable domain is DGGITQSPKYLFRKEGQNVTLSCEQNLNHDAMYWYRQDPGQGLRLIYYSQIVNDFQKGDIAEGYSVSREKKESFPLTVTSAQKNPTAFYLCASSPTGGATNYGYTFGSGTRLTVV.

This chain connects TRBV7-6 to TRBJ2-7; TRBD1 aligns across 9 bases. Germline trimming cut 5 bases from V and 0 bases from J; bases unmatched to any gene: 5. Germline lookup yields CDR1 SGHVS and CDR2 FNYEAQ. The CDR3 runs 15 residues. Here the CDR3 DNA reads TGTGCCAGCAGCCCCGGGACAGGGACCTCCTACGAGCAGTACTTC. It encodes CASSPGTGTSYEQYF.

This clone was found a few times. V usage is TRBV19 and J usage is TRBJ2-7; 8 positions match TRBD1. CDR1 LNHDA and CDR2 SQIVND come from the germline V gene (reference sequence). The length of the CDR3 is 12 residues. V lost 9 bases and J lost 3; bases outside the gene matches: 4. In DNA, the CDR3 is TGTGCCAGCAACGACAGGGGCTACGAGCAGTACTTC. It yields the protein CASNDRGYEQYF.

This rearrangement joins TRBV5-1 to TRBJ1-3; TRBD1 is a possible D gene (5 bases). Germline V gene data show CDR1 as SGHRS and CDR2 as YFSETQ. CDR3 length equals 14 residues. Trimming removed 2 bases from V and 5 bases from J, with 11 bases in between. CDR3 nucleotides: TGCGCCAGCAGCTTTGGCAGGGTGCGAAACACCATATATTTT. Protein product: CASSFGRVRNTIYF.

The V and J genes are TRBV21-1 and TRBJ1-1; the table gives TRBD1 as D, unverified against the DNA. TRBV21-1 is termed a pseudogene. The length of the CDR3 is 10 residues. DNA of the CDR3: TGTGCCACCACAATCACTGAAGCTTTCTTT. Its protein is CATTITEAFF.

V and J are TRBV15 and TRBJ1-5, with a tentative D call TRBD1 (5 bases). This CDR3 has 15 residues. Germline CDR1 reads LNHNV; CDR2 reads YYDKDF (reference sequence). V was trimmed by 0 bases and J by 5 bases, leaving 11 bases between them. The CDR3 loop is CATSRDGKGHQPQHF. Here the CDR3 DNA reads TGTGCCACCAGCAGAGATGGGAAGGGGCATCAGCCCCAGCATTTT. Combining the CDR3 with reference TRBV15 and TRBJ1-5 gives the whole variable domain DAMVIQNPRYQVTQFGKPVTLSCSQTLNHNVMYWYQQKSSQAPKLLFHYYDKDFNNEADTPDNFQSRRPNTSFCFLDIRSPGLGDTAMYLCATSRDGKGHQPQHFGDGTRLSIL.

CDR3 nucleotide sequence: TGTGCCAGCTCACCACCGGCAGGGGCCCCCTACAATGAGCAGTTCTTC. Its protein is CASSPPAGAPYNEQFF. This chain connects TRBV18 to TRBJ2-1; maybe TRBD1 (6 bases). Germline V lookup: CDR1 KGHSH, CDR2 LQKENI. The ends were cut back, 0 bases at V and 2 bases at J, with 11 bases in the middle. CDR3 length: 16 residues.

The rearrangement joins TRBV5-1 to TRBJ2-2; TRBD1 matches at 8 bases. After removal of 2 bases from V and 1 base from J, the junction contained 4 bases not matched to a gene. There are 16 residues in the CDR3. CDR1 and CDR2 (germline): SGHRS, YFSETQ. The CDR3 DNA is TGCGCCAGCAGCTTTGGACAGGGCGGGAACACCGGGGAGCTGTTTTTT. This sequence encodes CASSFGQGGNTGELFF.

About this clone itself: Mismatch with germline at one junction end may stem from a read error. The J gene is TRBJ2-5, the V gene TRBV7-7; TRBD1 matches 11 bases. TRBJ2-7 matches the DNA end more closely, so the J call is doubtful. This CDR3 is built from 14 residues. Per germline, CDR1 SSHAT and CDR2 FNYEAQ (reference sequence). CDR3 sequence: CASSLGQGAYEQYF. As DNA, the CDR3 is TGTGCTAGCAGCTTGGGACAGGGGGCCTACGAGCAGTACTTC.